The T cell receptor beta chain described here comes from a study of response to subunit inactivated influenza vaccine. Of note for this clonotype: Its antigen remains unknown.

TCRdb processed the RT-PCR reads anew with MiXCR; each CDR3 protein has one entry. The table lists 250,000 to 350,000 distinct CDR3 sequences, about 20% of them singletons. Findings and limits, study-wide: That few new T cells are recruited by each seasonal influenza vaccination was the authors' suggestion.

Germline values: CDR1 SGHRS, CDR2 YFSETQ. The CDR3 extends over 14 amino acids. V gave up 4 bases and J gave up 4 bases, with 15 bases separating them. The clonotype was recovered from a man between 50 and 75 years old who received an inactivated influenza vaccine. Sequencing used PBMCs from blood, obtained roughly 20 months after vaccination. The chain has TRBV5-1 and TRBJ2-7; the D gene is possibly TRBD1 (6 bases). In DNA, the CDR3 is TGCGCCAGCAGCGCCCCCGGGACAATTTACGAGCAGTACTTC. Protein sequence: CASSAPGTIYEQYF.